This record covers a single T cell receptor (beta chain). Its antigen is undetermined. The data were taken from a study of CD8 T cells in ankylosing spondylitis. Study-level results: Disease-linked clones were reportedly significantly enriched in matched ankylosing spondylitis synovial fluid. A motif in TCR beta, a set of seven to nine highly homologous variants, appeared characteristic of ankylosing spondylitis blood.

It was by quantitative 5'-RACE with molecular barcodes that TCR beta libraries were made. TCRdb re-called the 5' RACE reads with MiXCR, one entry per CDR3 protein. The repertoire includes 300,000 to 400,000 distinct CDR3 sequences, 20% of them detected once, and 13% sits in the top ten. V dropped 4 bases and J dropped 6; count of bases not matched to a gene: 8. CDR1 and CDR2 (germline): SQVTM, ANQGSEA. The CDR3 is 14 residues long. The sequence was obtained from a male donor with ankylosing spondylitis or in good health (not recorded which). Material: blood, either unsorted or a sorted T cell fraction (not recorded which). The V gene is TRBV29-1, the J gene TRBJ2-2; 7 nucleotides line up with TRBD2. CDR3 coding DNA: TGCAGCGTTGCGGTGACTAGCAGCTCCGGGGAGCTGTTTTTT. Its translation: CSVAVTSSSGELFF.